A single sample gave rise to the 8 T cell receptor beta chains below, sequenced in a study of T-cell reconstitution after alpha-beta-depleted transplantation in children. The TCRbeta library was prepared with unique molecular identifiers. Each CDR3 protein gets one entry after TCRdb re-called the PCR reads with MiXCR. This table has about 470,000 distinct CDR3 sequences, 43% appearing once. Source: PBMCs, taken before TCRalphabeta/CD19-depleted stem cell transplant. The receptors were sampled from a girl aged 2-15 years with aplastic anemia, due to receive a stem cell transplant.

The V gene is TRBV27, the J gene TRBJ2-1, with a possible D match to TRBD2 (6 bases). CDR1 is MNHEY, CDR2 SMNVEV, per germline (reference sequence). The CDR3 loop spans 12 amino acids. V was clipped by 6 bases and J by 9 bases, with 12 bases between them. This CDR3 is CASRAGAGEQFF. The DNA of the CDR3 is TGTGCCAGCAGGGCAGGAGCGGGTGAGCAGTTCTTC.

This clonotype is a singleton in its sample. This chain uses TRBV7-8 with TRBJ2-3; 8 nucleotides line up with TRBD2. This CDR3 has 17 residues. Germline-derived CDR1 and CDR2 are SGHVS and FQNEAQ. V dropped 1 base and J dropped 2; count of bases not matched to a gene: 8. CDR3 bases: TGTGCCAGCAGCTTAGTGGCGGCGGGGGGACTCACAGATACGCAGTATTTT. It yields the protein CASSLVAAGGLTDTQYF.

The CDR3 DNA is TGTGCCAGCAGCACGGGACAGTTACCCTCCTACGAGCAGTACTTC. Amino acid sequence: CASSTGQLPSYEQYF. The chain has TRBV5-5 and TRBJ2-7, with 7 bases aligning to TRBD1. The CDR3 is made up of 15 amino acids. With V trimmed by 4 bases and J by 0 bases, 7 bases remained unmatched. The germline V gene has CDR1 SGHKS and CDR2 YYEKEE (reference sequence).

This clonotype was recorded a few times. The V and J genes are TRBV4-3 and TRBJ2-3; D unresolved. Trimming took 1 base from V and 3 from J, leaving 14 bases between them. CDR1 is LGHNA, CDR2 YSLEER, per germline. This CDR3 spans 16 amino acids. This CDR3 is CASSQGPALETDTQYF. The DNA for the CDR3 is TGCGCCAGCAGCCAAGGCCCAGCCTTGGAAACAGATACGCAGTATTTT.

The chain carries TRBV20-1 and TRBJ2-7; 9 bases line up with TRBD1. The length of the CDR3 is 13 residues. V shed 1 base and J 7 bases; nucleotides not matched to a gene: 5. The germline gives CDR1 DFQATT, CDR2 SNEGSKA (reference sequence). The CDR3 nucleotides read TGCAGTGCTAGAGTTCGGACAGGGGCAGAGCAGTACTTC. Translating gives CSARVRTGAEQYF.

The chain recombines TRBV7-3 with TRBJ2-3, with D perhaps matching TRBD1 (6 bases). This CDR3 has 16 amino acids. The germline CDR1 and CDR2 sequences are SGHTA and FQGTGA. Trimming took 5 bases from V and 1 from J, leaving 16 bases between them. The CDR3: CASSLNKGHCTDTQYF. The CDR3 DNA reads as TGTGCCAGCAGCCTAAACAAGGGACACTGCACAGATACGCAGTATTTT. The complete variable domain, with remaining parts taken from reference TRBV7-3 and TRBJ2-3, reads GAGVSQTPSNKVTEKGKYVELRCDPISGHTALYWYRQSLGQGPEFLIYFQGTGAADDSGLPNDRFFAVRPEGSVSTLKIQRTERGDSAVYLCASSLNKGHCTDTQYFGPGTRLTVL.

This clonotype has only a few counts. CDR3 nucleotide sequence: TGTGCCAGCAGCTTACGATCCTCTAGATCCCTAGAGACCCAGTACTTC. Protein sequence: CASSLRSSRSLETQYF. This chain links TRBV5-6 with TRBJ2-5; the D is unclear. The CDR3 spans 16 residues. Trimming removed 2 bases at V and 4 bases at J, with 18 bases between. CDR1 is SGHDT, CDR2 YYEEEE, per germline.

The gene calls are TRBV28 and TRBJ2-1; TRBD2 matches 8 bases. V shed 7 bases, J shed 10 bases, and the junction held 3 bases outside the gene matches. The CDR3 is made up of 11 amino acids. Germline assignment: CDR1 MDHEN and CDR2 SYDVKM. In nucleotides, the CDR3 is TGTGCCAGCAACCTAGCGGGCGAGCAGTTCTTC. Translation gives CASNLAGEQFF.